The present T cell receptor beta chain was sequenced within a study of OX40 agonist ivuxolimab in advanced cancers. Study-level background: Six ivuxolimab dose levels, 0.01 to 10 mg/kg, were given intravenously every 2 weeks. General study findings and limits: In the 0.1-3.0 mg/kg groups, partial responders showed among the lowest expansion.

The method was immunoSEQ multiplex PCR; TCRdb's version includes in-frame clones alone and lacks a portion of them. The repertoire has approximately 35,000 clones, 74% of them found once; the top ten carry roughly 12%. Details on this clone: The target antigen is unknown. This same CDR3 is encoded by further DNA sequences in the sample.

The material was CD4+ or CD8+ T cells sorted from blood, obtained in a trial of the OX40 agonist ivuxolimab. The clonotype was recovered from an adult with an advanced solid tumor such as melanoma, head and neck, liver or kidney cancer.

The CDR3 DNA reads as TGTGCCAGCAGTTTAAGACCCCCCCTGAACACTGAAGCTTTCTTT. This sequence encodes CASSLRPPLNTEAFF. The rearrangement uses TRBV27 and TRBJ1-1; D call uncertain. CDR3 length: 15 amino acids. The ends were cut back, 2 bases at V and 0 bases at J, with 10 bases in the middle. Germline V gene lookup returns CDR1 MNHEY and CDR2 SMNVEV (reference sequence).